This note documents a single T cell receptor beta chain sequence. What it recognizes is unknown. Distinct nucleotide sequences in the sample also encode this CDR3. Repertoires were generated with immunoSEQ multiplex PCR, while TCRdb's copy carries only in-frame clones and drops some. The sample gives 45,000 to 50,000 clones, 67% of which show up once; approximately 5% is in the top ten. This entry is derived from a study of vaccination effects on CD4 cells after COVID-19. It was after approximately 10 days of culture that CD4+ T cells were isolated. Among the vaccine recipients, none had a prior SARS-CoV-2 infection, and nucleocapsid antibodies were negative. This CDR3 spans 16 amino acids. Trimming removed 5 bases from V and 4 bases from J, with 15 bases in between. Germline assignment: CDR1 MNHEY and CDR2 SVGEGT. Study-wide results and caveats: Pronounced clonal contraction occurred in clones induced by infection and by vaccine late after vaccination.

The sample in question was CD4+ T cells from PBMCs cultured without peptide, obtained before COVID-19 vaccination. The chain joins TRBV6-2 or TRBV6-3 to TRBJ2-6; D possibly corresponds to TRBD2 (6 bases). This sequence was found in a human donor who received a COVID-19 vaccine. CDR3 region: CASSRDGGSGANVLTF. The CDR3 coding sequence is TGTGCCAGCAGTCGCGACGGGGGTTCAGGGGCCAACGTCCTGACTTTC.